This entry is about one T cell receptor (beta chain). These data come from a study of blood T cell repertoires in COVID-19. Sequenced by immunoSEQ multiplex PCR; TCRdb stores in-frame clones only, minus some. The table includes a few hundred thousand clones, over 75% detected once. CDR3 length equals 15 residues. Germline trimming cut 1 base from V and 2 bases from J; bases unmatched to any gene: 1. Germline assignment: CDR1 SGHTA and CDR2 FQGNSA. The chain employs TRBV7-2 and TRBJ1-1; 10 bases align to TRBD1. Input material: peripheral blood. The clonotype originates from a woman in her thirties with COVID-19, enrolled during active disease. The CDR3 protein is CASSLGDRGNTEAFF. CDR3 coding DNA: TGTGCCAGCAGCTTAGGGGACAGGGGAAACACTGAAGCTTTCTTT. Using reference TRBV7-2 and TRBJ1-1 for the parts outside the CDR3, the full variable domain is GAGVSQSPSNKVTEKGKDVELRCDPISGHTALYWYRQSLGQGLEFLIYFQGNSAPDKSGLPSDRFSAERTGGSVSTLTIQRTQQEDSAVYLCASSLGDRGNTEAFFGQGTRLTVV.